This section outlines one T cell receptor (beta chain) sequence together with its context. This entry belongs to a study of blood T cell repertoires in COVID-19. About the research overall: Sites across the United States, Italy and Spain contributed samples from acute and convalescent COVID-19. From T cells, B-cell-depleted T cells, or PBMCs came the material, which was cDNA or gDNA.

V lost 2 bases to trimming and J lost 4 bases, with 11 bases between them. CDR3 size: 14 residues. Looked up from germline, CDR1 is MNHEY and CDR2 is SMNVEV (reference sequence). In the original processing: Estimation of nucleated cell counts was performed using reference gene primer amplification. Clones were sequenced by immunoSEQ multiplex PCR, and TCRdb holds only the in-frame ones, with some missing. V, J and clone size are taken as reported in that table, and D and trimming were inferred from the DNA itself. The sample has about 280,000 clones, about nine tenths seen once. The clonotype was recovered from a woman aged 40-49 years who had recovered from COVID-19. The genes are TRBV27 and TRBJ2-5, with D maybe TRBD1 (7 bases). Source material: peripheral blood. CDR3 sequence: CASSLGGGLETQYF. In nucleotides, the CDR3 is TGTGCCAGCAGTTTAGGAGGGGGCTTAGAGACCCAGTACTTC.